This record looks at one TCR beta chain sequence and its context. This entry belongs to a study of T cell changes during pregnancy in multiple sclerosis. The CDR3 is 14 amino acids. The V segment lost 6 bases and the J segment 5 bases; nucleotides outside the gene matches: 8. Germline values: CDR1 SQVTM, CDR2 ANQGSEA. Profiling relied on immunoSEQ multiplex PCR, and the TCRdb table lists in-frame clones only, not all of them. Of more than 55,000 clones listed, more than 85% are singletons. The V and J genes are TRBV29-1 and TRBJ1-5, with 9 bases identical to TRBD1. The sequence was collected from a female donor with multiple sclerosis, enrolled in a pregnancy study. Sequences were derived from CD4+ T cells from peripheral blood mononuclear cells, sampled in the third trimester of pregnancy. CDR3 coding DNA: TGCAGCGTGCGCACAGGGGGCACGGATCAGCCCCAGCATTTT. The encoded protein is CSVRTGGTDQPQHF.